This TCR beta chain comes out of a study of shared clonotypes between healthy human individuals. With respect to this clone: The antigen is not known.

Notes on the study in general: Clonotype sharing among the donors was expected to vary with sequencing depth.

Germline CDR1 and CDR2: GTSNPN and SVGIG (reference sequence). CDR3 length: 11 residues. V dropped 1 base and J dropped 12 bases, with 10 bases sitting between them. Sorted-subset replicate PCRs used around 0.2 ug DNA, around 27,000 T cell genomes. Measured with immunoSEQ multiplex PCR; TCRdb has only the in-frame clones, and not every one. Of more than 2 million clones listed, approximately 96% are singletons. Sequencing was performed on naive CD4+ T cells sorted from blood. Described subset: CD45RA+ positively selected. This sequence originates from a man younger than 35 in good health. The chain recombines TRBV30 with TRBJ2-1, with D possibly being TRBD1 or TRBD2 (5 bases each). CDR3 nucleotides: TGTGCCTGGAGTGCAGGGACCGGGCAGTTCTTC. Amino acid sequence: CAWSAGTGQFF.